The clone carrying this T cell receptor (beta chain) was counted at least ten times. Its antigen is as yet unknown. The entry originates in a study of T-cell reconstitution after alpha-beta-depleted transplantation in children. Findings of the study overall: Several hundred expanded graft clones reportedly gave rise to the alpha-beta T cells present about two months after transplant. T-cell numbers and diversity one year post-transplant derived largely from freshly generated T cells.

V dropped 0 bases and J dropped 0 bases, with 12 bases sitting between them. CDR1 and CDR2 from the germline V gene are SGHAT and FQNNGV. The CDR3 runs to 17 residues. TCRbeta library construction was performed incorporating unique molecular identifiers. In TCRdb, the PCR reads were re-called with MiXCR into one record per CDR3 protein. Counted here are about 500,000 distinct CDR3 sequences, roughly an eighth occurring once; the ten biggest clones make up around 13%. Sample: PBMCs, mostly from graft donor cells, taken 180 days after TCRalphabeta/CD19-depleted stem cell transplant. V and J are TRBV11-2 and TRBJ2-4; D is unresolved. This clonotype was obtained from a female patient between 2 and 15 years old who had a stem cell transplant for aplastic anemia, so the T cells may come from the graft donor. CDR3 DNA sequence: TGTGCCAGCAGCTTAGACCCGCCCACGGTAGCCAAAAACATTCAGTACTTC. It translates to CASSLDPPTVAKNIQYF. The full variable domain, completed using reference TRBV11-2 and TRBJ2-4, is EAGVAQSPRYKIIEKRQSVAFWCNPISGHATLYWYQQILGQGPKLLIQFQNNGVVDDSQLPKDRFSAERLKGVDSTLKIQPAKLEDSAVYLCASSLDPPTVAKNIQYFGAGTRLSVL.